The T cell receptor (beta chain) described here comes from a study of T cells in Graves' hyperthyroidism and ophthalmopathy. What was amplified from RNA transcripts were TCR beta CDR3 regions. The study used the HTBI primer set for a first-round RT-PCR of the TCR CDR3. TCRdb recomputed calls from the multiplex PCR reads with MiXCR, one row per CDR3 protein. Of 450,000 to 550,000 distinct CDR3 sequences in the sample, 24% were seen once. Patients affected by ophthalmopathy presented a Clinical Activity Score of at least 3, a NOSPECS grade of at least 4, and disease duration below 3 months. PBMCs were derived from approximately 10 ml fresh peripheral blood. General study results and limits: Expanded thyroid clonotypes (above 0.001) were mostly also found in blood. Prediction of ophthalmopathy progression came a median around 6 months pre-onset.

Trimming left V 3 bases short and J 7 bases short, with 7 bases between. The CDR3 loop spans 13 amino acids. Per germline, CDR1 SNHLY and CDR2 FYNNEI. This clonotype was observed many times. Its specificity is unknown. This clonotype originated in a woman aged 25 to 39 with Graves' ophthalmopathy. What was sequenced was blood. This chain links TRBV2 with TRBJ1-6; D remains ambiguous. The CDR3 DNA follows: TGTGCCAGCAGTGATGCAGTAAATTCACCCCTCCACTTT. Translated: CASSDAVNSPLHF.